Listed below are T cell receptor beta chains from one sample, sequenced in a study of CD8 T cells in Susac syndrome. TCRdb itself ran the immunoSEQ multiplex PCR reads through MiXCR, one entry per CDR3 protein. This repertoire shows 150,000 to 200,000 distinct CDR3 sequences, approximately 95% found once; its top ten account for 0.1%. Sequenced sample: CD4+ T cells from PBMCs. Source of these receptors: a human donor in good health. Each CDR3 is given with its conserved first and last residue. The D gene is left open where the match is weak. Clone sizes are given selectively: once, few, many, or a class where the clone is expanded.

d_gene: NA; j_gene: TRBJ2-5; v_gene: TRBV2; abundance: NA; CDR3aa: CASSEDGRQETQYF; CDR3nt: TGTGCCAGCAGTGAAGACGGACGCCAAGAGACCCAGTACTTC
d_gene: NA; j_gene: TRBJ2-3; v_gene: TRBV18; abundance: NA; CDR3aa: CASTTQGTDTQYF; CDR3nt: TGTGCCAGCACGACACAGGGCACAGATACGCAGTATTTT
d_gene: TRBD1; j_gene: TRBJ2-2; v_gene: TRBV6-1; abundance: few; CDR3aa: CASSERQGSGELFF; CDR3nt: TGTGCCAGCAGTGAACGACAGGGGTCCGGGGAGCTGTTTTTT
d_gene: NA; j_gene: TRBJ1-1; v_gene: TRBV30; abundance: NA; CDR3aa: CAWSYMNTEAFF; CDR3nt: TGTGCCTGGAGTTATATGAACACTGAAGCTTTCTTT
d_gene: TRBD1; j_gene: TRBJ1-2; v_gene: TRBV19; abundance: few; CDR3aa: CASRSTGGRGYTF; CDR3nt: TGTGCCAGCCGATCCACAGGGGGCCGTGGCTACACCTTC
d_gene: TRBD2; j_gene: TRBJ2-1; v_gene: TRBV12-5; abundance: NA; CDR3aa: CASGLLRGGSSEQFF; CDR3nt: TGTGCTAGTGGTTTGTTGCGGGGGGGCTCATCTGAGCAGTTCTTC
d_gene: NA; j_gene: TRBJ1-6; v_gene: TRBV5-1; abundance: once; CDR3aa: CASSPRPDYNSPLHF; CDR3nt: TGCGCCAGCAGCCCGCGACCGGATTATAATTCACCCCTCCACTTT
d_gene: NA; j_gene: TRBJ2-3; v_gene: TRBV5-5; abundance: once; CDR3aa: CASSLDYLTDTQYF; CDR3nt: TGTGCCAGCAGCTTGGATTACCTCACAGATACGCAGTATTTT
d_gene: NA; j_gene: TRBJ2-1; v_gene: TRBV24-1; abundance: NA; CDR3aa: CATSDIQGQQFF; CDR3nt: TGTGCCACCAGTGATATCCAGGGACAGCAGTTCTTC
d_gene: NA; j_gene: TRBJ1-5; v_gene: TRBV20-1; abundance: NA; CDR3aa: CSSAQGGQPQHF; CDR3nt: TGCAGTTCCGCCCAGGGCGGTCAGCCCCAGCATTTT
d_gene: TRBD1; j_gene: TRBJ2-5; v_gene: TRBV19; abundance: NA; CDR3aa: CASSSGQGGAETQYF; CDR3nt: TGTGCCAGTAGTTCGGGACAGGGAGGGGCAGAGACCCAGTACTTC
d_gene: NA; j_gene: TRBJ1-4; v_gene: TRBV28; abundance: NA; CDR3aa: CASSFRRNEKLFF; CDR3nt: TGTGCCAGCAGTTTTCGGCGGAATGAAAAACTGTTTTTT
d_gene: TRBD2; j_gene: TRBJ2-7; v_gene: TRBV14; abundance: NA; CDR3aa: CASNRRDYSYEQYF; CDR3nt: TGTGCCAGCAACCGGCGGGACTATTCCTACGAGCAGTACTTC
d_gene: TRBD1; j_gene: TRBJ1-6; v_gene: TRBV28; abundance: NA; CDR3aa: CASSWTGGVSSPLHF; CDR3nt: TGTGCCAGCAGCTGGACAGGGGGGGTATCTTCACCCCTCCACTTT
d_gene: NA; j_gene: TRBJ1-5; v_gene: TRBV7-2; abundance: once; CDR3aa: CASSVQNQPQHF; CDR3nt: TGTGCCAGCAGCGTACAGAATCAGCCCCAGCATTTT
d_gene: NA; j_gene: TRBJ2-6; v_gene: TRBV10-3; abundance: NA; CDR3aa: CAISDRGISGANVLTF; CDR3nt: TGTGCCATCAGTGATCGAGGTATCTCTGGGGCCAACGTCCTGACTTTC
d_gene: NA; j_gene: TRBJ2-1; v_gene: TRBV30; abundance: NA; CDR3aa: CAWSGLQGNEQFF; CDR3nt: TGTGCCTGGAGTGGTTTACAGGGCAATGAGCAGTTCTTC
d_gene: NA; j_gene: TRBJ2-5; v_gene: TRBV13; abundance: NA; CDR3aa: CASSGLGLGETQYF; CDR3nt: TGTGCCAGCAGCGGTCTAGGCCTTGGCGAGACCCAGTACTTC
d_gene: TRBD1; j_gene: TRBJ1-4; v_gene: TRBV14; abundance: NA; CDR3aa: CASSSARDRGNEKLFF; CDR3nt: TGTGCCAGCAGCTCCGCCCGGGACAGGGGTAATGAAAAACTGTTTTTT
d_gene: TRBD1; j_gene: TRBJ1-3; v_gene: TRBV7-2; abundance: NA; CDR3aa: CASSRDRGLTGNTIYF; CDR3nt: TGTGCCAGCAGCAGGGACAGGGGGCTAACTGGAAACACCATATATTTT
d_gene: TRBD2; j_gene: TRBJ2-1; v_gene: TRBV7-2; abundance: few; CDR3aa: CASSFSGVRGNEQFF; CDR3nt: TGTGCCAGCAGTTTTAGCGGGGTGCGAGGCAATGAGCAGTTCTTC
d_gene: TRBD1; j_gene: TRBJ1-5; v_gene: TRBV23-1; abundance: NA; CDR3aa: CASRTGEPKWGNQPQHF; CDR3nt: TGCGCCAGCAGGACAGGGGAACCCAAATGGGGCAATCAGCCCCAGCATTTT
d_gene: NA; j_gene: TRBJ1-2; v_gene: TRBV9; abundance: NA; CDR3aa: CASSVASYGYTF; CDR3nt: TGTGCCAGCAGCGTAGCCAGCTATGGCTACACCTTC
d_gene: TRBD1; j_gene: TRBJ2-4; v_gene: TRBV6-1; abundance: NA; CDR3aa: CASSEEPPGGTTAKNIQYF; CDR3nt: TGTGCCAGCAGTGAAGAACCTCCAGGGGGTACTACGGCCAAAAACATTCAGTACTTC
d_gene: TRBD2; j_gene: TRBJ2-5; v_gene: TRBV2; abundance: NA; CDR3aa: CASRGMTSGEETQYF; CDR3nt: TGTGCCAGCAGGGGTATGACTAGCGGGGAGGAGACCCAGTACTTC
d_gene: NA; j_gene: TRBJ2-2; v_gene: TRBV12-3/TRBV12-4; abundance: NA; CDR3aa: CASSFERNTGELFF; CDR3nt: TGTGCCAGCAGTTTTGAACGGAACACCGGGGAGCTGTTTTTT
d_gene: NA; j_gene: TRBJ2-7; v_gene: TRBV7-9; abundance: NA; CDR3aa: CASSLAGPYEQYF; CDR3nt: TGTGCCAGCAGCTTAGCGGGTCCATACGAGCAGTACTTC
d_gene: NA; j_gene: TRBJ2-3; v_gene: TRBV19; abundance: NA; CDR3aa: CASSITPDTQYF; CDR3nt: TGTGCCAGTAGTATTACCCCAGATACGCAGTATTTT
d_gene: NA; j_gene: TRBJ1-1; v_gene: TRBV7-3; abundance: NA; CDR3aa: CASSLVHRPGGTEAFF; CDR3nt: TGTGCCAGCAGCTTAGTTCATAGACCCGGTGGCACTGAAGCTTTCTTT
d_gene: TRBD1; j_gene: TRBJ2-1; v_gene: TRBV5-1; abundance: NA; CDR3aa: CASSRDKGQGASNEQFF; CDR3nt: TGCGCCAGCAGCCGGGATAAGGGACAGGGGGCCTCGAATGAGCAGTTCTTC
d_gene: NA; j_gene: TRBJ2-5; v_gene: TRBV7-8; abundance: NA; CDR3aa: CASSRTLGETQYF; CDR3nt: TGTGCCAGCAGCCGGACTTTGGGGGAGACCCAGTACTTC
d_gene: NA; j_gene: TRBJ2-5; v_gene: TRBV12-3/TRBV12-4; abundance: once; CDR3aa: CASSLGRAETQYF; CDR3nt: TGTGCCAGCAGTTTGGGGCGGGCGGAGACCCAGTACTTC
d_gene: NA; j_gene: TRBJ1-5; v_gene: TRBV19; abundance: NA; CDR3aa: CASSRAGVGEPQHF; CDR3nt: TGTGCCAGTAGCAGGGCGGGGGTCGGTGAGCCCCAGCATTTT
d_gene: NA; j_gene: TRBJ2-3; v_gene: TRBV6-1; abundance: NA; CDR3aa: CASAELPYTDTQYF; CDR3nt: TGTGCCAGCGCGGAACTACCGTACACAGATACGCAGTATTTT
d_gene: NA; j_gene: TRBJ2-1; v_gene: TRBV5-1; abundance: NA; CDR3aa: CASSRGSRYNEQFF; CDR3nt: TGCGCCAGCAGCAGGGGCTCGCGCTACAATGAGCAGTTCTTC
d_gene: NA; j_gene: TRBJ2-3; v_gene: TRBV2; abundance: NA; CDR3aa: CASSRRWASTDTQYF; CDR3nt: TGTGCCAGCTCCCGACGGTGGGCTAGCACAGATACGCAGTATTTT
d_gene: TRBD1; j_gene: TRBJ1-1; v_gene: TRBV9; abundance: NA; CDR3aa: CASSVGVTGEVNTEAFF; CDR3nt: TGTGCCAGCAGCGTAGGAGTGACAGGGGAGGTGAACACTGAAGCTTTCTTT
d_gene: TRBD1; j_gene: TRBJ1-2; v_gene: TRBV7-3; abundance: once; CDR3aa: CASSLDNRGAYGYTF; CDR3nt: TGTGCCAGCAGCTTAGACAACAGGGGGGCCTATGGCTACACCTTC
d_gene: NA; j_gene: TRBJ1-3; v_gene: TRBV5-1; abundance: NA; CDR3aa: CASSPLGPSGNTIYF; CDR3nt: TGCGCCAGCAGCCCCCTCGGGCCCTCTGGAAACACCATATATTTT
d_gene: NA; j_gene: TRBJ2-2; v_gene: TRBV9; abundance: NA; CDR3aa: CASSVGQILNTGELFF; CDR3nt: TGTGCCAGCAGCGTAGGGCAGATTTTGAACACCGGGGAGCTGTTTTTT
d_gene: TRBD1; j_gene: TRBJ2-2; v_gene: TRBV5-6; abundance: NA; CDR3aa: CASSWTGATGELFF; CDR3nt: TGTGCCAGCAGCTGGACAGGGGCCACCGGGGAGCTGTTTTTT
d_gene: TRBD1; j_gene: TRBJ1-2; v_gene: TRBV15; abundance: NA; CDR3aa: CATSRDVQGSLGYTF; CDR3nt: TGTGCCACCAGCAGAGACGTACAGGGGAGCCTTGGCTACACCTTC
d_gene: NA; j_gene: TRBJ2-1; v_gene: TRBV19; abundance: NA; CDR3aa: CASQGLSHEQFF; CDR3nt: TGTGCCAGCCAGGGGCTCTCCCACGAGCAGTTCTTC